One and the same sample provided the 25 T cell receptor beta chains below, sequenced in a study of blood T cell repertoires in COVID-19. Some clones are missing from TCRdb's copy, which holds only in-frame ones; the method was immunoSEQ multiplex PCR. In the table there are 100,000 to 150,000 clones, 85% of which are singletons. The sequenced sample consisted of peripheral blood. The receptors here all came from a man older than 75 with active or convalescent COVID-19.

The rearrangement joins TRBV7-8 to TRBJ2-2, with 8 bases aligning to TRBD2. Germline CDR1 is SGHVS and CDR2 is FQNEAQ. The ends lost 1 base at V and 0 bases at J; junction bases unmatched: 7. The CDR3 is 18 residues long. CDR3 region: CASSLVPSGRANTGELFF. Written as DNA, the CDR3 is TGTGCCAGCAGCTTAGTTCCCAGCGGGAGAGCGAACACCGGGGAGCTGTTTTTT.

V gene TRBV15 combines with J gene TRBJ1-6; TRBD1 is a possible D gene (5 bases). This CDR3 is built from 15 residues. The germline V gene has CDR1 LNHNV and CDR2 YYDKDF (reference sequence). V was pared by 5 bases and J by 7 bases, with 15 bases between. In DNA, the CDR3 is TGTGCCACCAGCGAGGACATCCTACGGAATTCACCCCTCCACTTT. Amino acid sequence: CATSEDILRNSPLHF. Based on the CDR3 plus reference TRBV15 and TRBJ1-6, the full variable domain is DAMVIQNPRYQVTQFGKPVTLSCSQTLNHNVMYWYQQKSSQAPKLLFHYYDKDFNNEADTPDNFQSRRPNTSFCFLDIRSPGLGDTAMYLCATSEDILRNSPLHFGNGTRLTVT.

V and J are TRBV7-9 and TRBJ2-1; D gene ambiguous. Germline V gene data show CDR1 as SEHNR and CDR2 as FQNEAQ (reference sequence). The CDR3 runs 13 residues. Trimming removed 3 bases at V and 8 bases at J, with 11 bases between. The CDR3 is CASSFSSVDEQFF. The CDR3 nucleotides read TGTGCCAGCAGCTTTAGTTCCGTGGATGAGCAGTTCTTC.

The rearrangement joins TRBV5-1 to TRBJ1-2; a possible D gene is TRBD1 (6 bases). Germline V lookup: CDR1 SGHRS, CDR2 YFSETQ. Trimming left V 1 base short and J 5 bases short, with 12 bases between. The CDR3 spans 14 residues. The chain's CDR3 is CASSLTGTDYGYTF. The CDR3 DNA sequence: TGCGCCAGCAGCTTGACAGGGACGGATTATGGCTACACCTTC.

This rearrangement joins TRBV5-5 to TRBJ2-5; D is uncertain. The V end lost 0 bases, the J end lost 4 bases, and 10 bases lay between the germline ends. Germline V gives CDR1 SGHKS, CDR2 YYEKEE (reference sequence). The CDR3 loop spans 14 amino acids. CDR3 in DNA: TGTGCCAGCAGCTTGGATCACAGCCGAGAGACCCAGTACTTC. As protein: CASSLDHSRETQYF.

This clone was observed a few times. The gene calls are TRBV5-8 and TRBJ1-5; 8 nucleotides line up with TRBD1. The germline V gene has CDR1 SGHTS and CDR2 YDEGEE. Unmatched junction bases numbered 13, after V lost 4 bases and J lost 7 bases. This CDR3 is built from 16 residues. CDR3 amino acids: CASSTDRVASWQPQHF. CDR3 DNA: TGTGCCAGCAGCACGGACAGGGTTGCATCTTGGCAGCCCCAGCATTTT.

The chain uses TRBV29-1 and TRBJ1-2; 8 bases are shared with TRBD1. CDR3 length: 14 residues. CDR1 and CDR2 from the germline V gene are SQVTM and ANQGSEA. Germline trimming cut 0 bases from V and 8 bases from J; bases unmatched to any gene: 8. CDR3 in amino acids: CSVEEGQGFYGYTF. The CDR3 DNA follows: TGCAGCGTTGAAGAAGGACAGGGTTTTTACGGCTACACCTTC.

V and J are TRBV9 and TRBJ2-2; D ambiguous. The CDR3 has 13 amino acids. Trimming cost V 0 bases and J 4 bases, with 4 bases left between them. Per the germline V gene, CDR1 is SGDLS and CDR2 is YYNGEE. The CDR3 sequence: CASSVGSTGELFF. The CDR3 DNA follows: TGTGCCAGCAGCGTAGGCAGCACCGGGGAGCTGTTTTTT.

V and J are TRBV21-1 and TRBJ2-2; the tabulated D call, TRBD1, remains unverified against the DNA. TRBV21-1 is an annotated pseudogene. The CDR3 runs 16 residues. The CDR3 DNA reads as TGTGCCAGCAGCAAAGACGCCAGGGTGAACACCGGGGAGCTGTTTTTT. It codes for CASSKDARVNTGELFF.

The chain employs TRBV10-3 and TRBJ2-7; 11 bases are shared with TRBD2. The trim removed 2 bases at V and 2 bases at J, leaving 5 bases unmatched. CDR1 ENHRY and CDR2 SYGVKD come from the germline V gene. The CDR3 loop spans 16 amino acids. The CDR3 sequence is CAISEARLAGTYEQYF. The CDR3 DNA follows: TGTGCCATCAGTGAGGCAAGACTAGCGGGAACCTACGAGCAGTACTTC.

The rearrangement uses TRBV5-4 and TRBJ2-1; 10 bases match TRBD2. CDR1 is SGHNT and CDR2 is YYREEE in the germline V gene (reference sequence). The CDR3 runs to 15 residues. V shed 5 bases and J 8 bases; nucleotides not matched to a gene: 10. CDR3 nucleotides: TGTGCCAGCAGGATACTAGCGGGGAAGGGGGATGAGCAGTTCTTC. The encoded protein is CASRILAGKGDEQFF.

CDR3: CASSIGGDSYEQYF. CDR3 DNA: TGTGCCAGTAGTATCGGCGGGGACTCCTACGAGCAGTACTTC. The chain links TRBV19 to TRBJ2-7; a possible D gene is TRBD2 (6 bases). This CDR3 spans 14 amino acids. The V and J ends lost 3 bases and 0 bases respectively, with 9 bases between them. Germline-derived CDR1 and CDR2 are LNHDA and SQIVND (reference sequence).

The genes are TRBV6-4 and TRBJ2-3; possibly TRBD1 for D (5 bases). V lost 5 bases and J lost 2, with 8 bases in between. The CDR3 is made up of 13 amino acids. Germline V gene data show CDR1 as MRHNA and CDR2 as SNTAGT. The CDR3 here is CASSKGNTDTQYF. The DNA for the CDR3 is TGTGCCAGCAGTAAGGGGAACACAGATACGCAGTATTTT.

V gene TRBV7-8 combines with J gene TRBJ2-7; 12 bases fit TRBD1. The CDR3 is 14 amino acids. The V segment lost 1 base and the J segment 9 bases; nucleotides outside the gene matches: 4. CDR1 and CDR2 from the germline V gene are SGHVS and FQNEAQ. CDR3 region: CASSLGRDRGRQYF. In DNA form, the CDR3 reads TGTGCCAGCAGCTTAGGAAGGGACAGGGGGCGGCAGTACTTC.

The chain recombines TRBV11-3 with TRBJ1-3; TRBD1 aligns across 7 bases. Germline lookup yields CDR1 SGHNT and CDR2 YENEEA. This CDR3 is built from 13 residues. V was clipped by 8 bases and J by 6 bases; unmatched bases: 7. The CDR3 region has the DNA TGTGCCAGCTCTACAGGGGTGGAAAACACCATATATTTT. Residues: CASSTGVENTIYF.

V gene TRBV2 combines with J gene TRBJ1-1; 7 bases align to TRBD1. The germline V gene encodes CDR1 SNHLY and CDR2 FYNNEI. This CDR3 has 14 amino acids. J gave up 3 bases and V 5 bases, and 6 bases lay outside the gene matches. The DNA of the CDR3 is TGTGCCAGCAGTCGGACAGGACGGGACACTGAAGCTTTCTTT. It specifies CASSRTGRDTEAFF.

The chain joins TRBV2 to TRBJ1-6; no reliable D call. This CDR3 comprises 13 residues. Trimming removed 7 bases at V and 7 bases at J, with 11 bases between. Germline V CDR1 and CDR2: SNHLY, FYNNEI. CDR3 DNA: TGTGCCAGCATTCGGTCGAGGAATTCACCCCTCCACTTT. It yields the protein CASIRSRNSPLHF.

The V gene is TRBV24-1, the J gene TRBJ2-1, with a possible D match to TRBD2 (6 bases). The V gene's germline CDR1 is KGHDR and CDR2 SFDVKD. V lost 8 bases and J lost 8, with 15 bases in between. The CDR3 is 13 residues long. CDR3 nucleotides: TGTGCCACCATGGGCGGGATGTTCGATGAGCAGTTCTTC. Translating it yields CATMGGMFDEQFF.

This clone came up once. The chain couples TRBV4-1 to TRBJ1-4; 7 bases map to TRBD1. Germline V gene lookup returns CDR1 MGHRA and CDR2 YSYEKL. The CDR3 is made up of 15 amino acids. V was pared by 4 bases and J by 4 bases, with 6 bases of the junction left unmatched. CDR3: CASSPATGYNEKLFF. As DNA, the CDR3 is TGCGCCAGCAGCCCCGCGACAGGGTATAATGAAAAACTGTTTTTT.

The chain carries TRBV4-2 and TRBJ2-7; D gene ambiguous. The germline V gene has CDR1 LGHNA and CDR2 YNFKEQ. V shed 0 bases and J shed 3 bases, with 12 bases lying between them. The CDR3 runs to 15 residues. CDR3 bases: TGTGCCAGCAGCCAAGATCTAACGAGGATCTACGAGCAGTACTTC. Translated, it gives CASSQDLTRIYEQYF.

The chain carries TRBV6-1 and TRBJ1-5; unclear D gene. This CDR3 is 13 amino acids long. Germline V gives CDR1 MNHNS, CDR2 SASEGT. V was cut by 2 bases and J by 5 bases, with 7 bases left in between. Here the CDR3 DNA reads TGTGCCAGCAGTGAATTGAGCGATCAGCCCCAGCATTTT. Translated: CASSELSDQPQHF.

The chain combines TRBV5-1 with TRBJ1-5; weak D call: TRBD1 (6 bases). The CDR3 is 13 amino acids. Germline V gene lookup returns CDR1 SGHRS and CDR2 YFSETQ. Trimming cost V 4 bases and J 5 bases, with 10 bases left between them. The chain's CDR3 is CASSRGADQPQHF. In DNA, the CDR3 is TGCGCCAGCAGCCGGGGGGCGGATCAGCCCCAGCATTTT.

Comments on this clone: Other nucleotide sequences in the sample specify the same CDR3. The rearrangement joins TRBV2 to TRBJ2-3; the D is unclear. CDR1 and CDR2 (germline): SNHLY, FYNNEI. The CDR3 length is 11 residues. With 4 bases removed from V and 5 bases from J, the gap between germline ends came to 4 bases. CDR3 amino acids: CASSVRDTQYF. The DNA for the CDR3 is TGTGCCAGCAGTGTCAGAGATACGCAGTATTTT.

This clone was picked up many times. The rearrangement links TRBV4-1 to TRBJ1-4; D ambiguous. V shed 0 bases and J shed 8 bases, with 13 bases lying between them. Germline loops: CDR1 MGHRA, CDR2 YSYEKL. The CDR3 has 15 amino acids. The CDR3 nucleotides read TGCGCCAGCAGCCAAGATCCAGGTTTTGGGGAAAAACTGTTTTTT. Encoded protein: CASSQDPGFGEKLFF.

The V call is TRBV9, the J call TRBJ1-2; 9 bases are shared with TRBD1. V trimming: 2 bases; J trimming: 5 bases; junction bases outside the gene matches: 4. This CDR3 has 14 amino acids. Germline V gene lookup returns CDR1 SGDLS and CDR2 YYNGEE. CDR3 nucleotides: TGTGCCAGCAGCGTGGGACAGGGAGATTATGGCTACACCTTC. It specifies CASSVGQGDYGYTF. The variable domain in full, completed from reference TRBV9 and TRBJ1-2, reads DSGVTQTPKHLITATGQRVTLRCSPRSGDLSVYWYQQSLDQGLQFLIQYYNGEERAKGNILERFSAQQFPDLHSELNLSSLELGDSALYFCASSVGQGDYGYTFGSGTRLTVV.